The T cell receptor (beta chain) under discussion was sequenced for a study of blood T cell repertoires in COVID-19. Study background: Acute and convalescent COVID-19 specimens originated in the United States, Italy and Spain. Sources were T cells, B-cell-depleted T cells, or PBMCs; the material itself was cDNA or gDNA.

All enrollees were about 18 to 90 years old and from some 24 US areas. Libraries were prepared by immunoSEQ multiplex PCR; TCRdb keeps only in-frame clonotypes and omits some of them. The sample includes 200,000 to 250,000 clones, 80% seen only once; the top ten take 4.3%. After removal of 8 bases from V and 5 bases from J, the junction contained 7 bases not matched to a gene. Germline CDR1 MDHEN, CDR2 SYDVKM. The CDR3 spans 13 residues. The chain recombines TRBV28 with TRBJ2-7; 9 nucleotides match TRBD1. Source material: PBMCs or T cells enriched from blood (not recorded which). The receptor's source is a man aged 25 to 40 with acute COVID-19. The CDR3 DNA reads TGTGCCAGCCTCGGGACAGGGTATAACGAGCAGTACTTC. Residues: CASLGTGYNEQYF.